Listed below are T cell receptor beta chains from one sample, sequenced in a study of blood T cell repertoires in COVID-19. Sequenced by immunoSEQ multiplex PCR; TCRdb stores in-frame clones only, minus some. The sample includes 150,000 to 200,000 clones, around 82% of them seen just once. Sequencing was carried out using PBMCs or T cells enriched from blood (not recorded which). The receptors come from a woman in her forties or fifties with acute COVID-19. Both conserved end residues are trimmed from each CDR3. A D gene is named only where the DNA matches it firmly.

D gene	V gene	J gene	CDR3 protein
TRBD1	TRBV28	TRBJ2-3	ASRDSLTDTQY
TRBD2	TRBV4-2	TRBJ2-1	ASSQDASGGRRAF
.	TRBV18	TRBJ2-1	ASSARQPSSYNEQF
.	TRBV27	TRBJ1-2	ASSLSPRYYGYT
.	TRBV25-1	TRBJ1-4	ASSVSATNEKLF
TRBD1	TRBV28	TRBJ1-2	ASSGPWTGNYGYT
TRBD2	TRBV7-9	TRBJ2-2	ASSSTSGGAGGELF
.	TRBV6-5	TRBJ2-1	ASSSTTTYNEQF
TRBD1	TRBV19	TRBJ1-6	ASNPDRDGSPLH
TRBD1	TRBV5-4	TRBJ2-2	ASSPSWDRDTGELF
TRBD2	TRBV5-1	TRBJ2-2	ASSLTGLGGPGELF
.	TRBV12-2	TRBJ1-5	ASRLGQKVGQPQH
.	TRBV27	TRBJ2-5	ASSHHYALQETQY
.	TRBV5-1	TRBJ2-5	ASSLGLYQETQY
TRBD2	TRBV4-1	TRBJ2-3	ASSQAGSGGLTHTQY
.	TRBV4-2	TRBJ2-2	ASSQPQGLAGELF
.	TRBV6-5	TRBJ1-1	ATVEFWRGTEAF
TRBD2	TRBV5-1	TRBJ2-3	ASSTGTSGGPDTQY
TRBD2	TRBV7-2	TRBJ2-1	ASSLGPSSGYNEQF
TRBD1	TRBV28	TRBJ1-2	ASRKGQGGGYT
TRBD1	TRBV5-5	TRBJ1-4	ASRPANRGPNEKLF
TRBD1	TRBV19	TRBJ1-5	ASRGQGRQPQH
TRBD1	TRBV6-5	TRBJ2-1	ASSQDRAPPNEQF
TRBD1	TRBV28	TRBJ1-5	ASSFWGTGNGQPQH
.	TRBV7-9	TRBJ1-2	ASSSQSYGYT
.	TRBV9	TRBJ1-4	ASSPGTQEKLF
.	TRBV11-2	TRBJ2-3	ASSLISADTQY
TRBD2	TRBV7-8	TRBJ2-2	ASRQRGLAGGLNTGELF
.	TRBV2	TRBJ1-3	ASSPRRRSSGNTIY
.	TRBV15	TRBJ1-5	ATSRERVFDAQH
.	TRBV6-5	TRBJ1-5	ASSYRGDGNQPQH
.	TRBV2	TRBJ1-5	ASSDVRQPQH
TRBD1	TRBV3-1/TRBV3-2	TRBJ2-5	ASNLPGQGYETQY
.	TRBV19	TRBJ2-5	ASSETSQETQY
.	TRBV12-3/TRBV12-4	TRBJ1-3	ASSWTVGNTIY
TRBD1	TRBV28	TRBJ1-4	ASSFRQGREKLF
TRBD1	TRBV7-9	TRBJ1-1	ASSSLRGVNTEAF
TRBD1	TRBV3-1/TRBV3-2	TRBJ1-5	ASSPEDRGEPQH
TRBD2	TRBV24-1	TRBJ2-3	ATSTSGGGDTQY
TRBD2	TRBV2	TRBJ2-1	ASSGGLAGFEQF
.	TRBV5-6	TRBJ1-1	GTRSGNKNTEAF
.	TRBV2	TRBJ1-4	ASSGRGGRANEKLF
.	TRBV4-1	TRBJ2-1	ASSQGGGHSYNEQF
.	TRBV5-6	TRBJ1-6	ASRWGPNSPLH
TRBD2	TRBV19	TRBJ2-1	ASSISGTSGNEQF
TRBD1	TRBV15	TRBJ1-2	ATSRDKGAGGYT
.	TRBV5-6	TRBJ1-2	ASSVTGLRDYGYT
TRBD1	TRBV5-1	TRBJ1-2	ASSHGQADYGYT
.	TRBV6-2/TRBV6-3	TRBJ1-2	ASSYRGRGFYGYT
TRBD1	TRBV4-1	TRBJ1-2	ASRGQGPLNGYT
.	TRBV12-3/TRBV12-4	TRBJ2-5	ASSFEVQETQY